This T cell receptor (beta chain) is from a study of cytomegalovirus exposure and HLA in healthy donors. A multiplex PCR was run with 60 Vbeta primers and 13 Jbeta primers. Here immunoSEQ multiplex PCR was the method, and the copy in TCRdb shows in-frame clones only, minus some. The sample records about 160,000 clones, roughly 70% being singletons. Germline CDR1 and CDR2: MNHNS and SASEGT. With V trimmed by 4 bases and J by 0 bases, 5 bases remained unmatched. This CDR3 region has 17 residues. Each of the donors was a healthy bone marrow donor. The receptor's source is a woman aged 30 to 39 in good health and CMV-seronegative. The sample consisted of PBMCs. The V gene is TRBV6-1, the J gene TRBJ2-2; TRBD1 aligns across 10 bases. CDR3 coding DNA: TGTGCCAGCAGTGCCGGGACAGGGGTTTCGAACACCGGGGAGCTGTTTTTT. This sequence encodes CASSAGTGVSNTGELFF.